The source of this T cell receptor beta chain is a study of prognosis after radiotherapy for stage I lung cancer (dated by TCRdb to the early 2020s). Regarding the complete study: Between early 2018 and January 2019, approximately 18 stage I NSCLC patients were enrolled in Nanjing, China. Some 13 of the patients were found to have newly diagnosed primary stage I lung tumors, and four to six were living with oligometastatic NSCLC after surgical resection of the primary tumor. All patients were regarded as medically inoperable, because of comorbidities in more than 10 patients and refusal of surgery in roughly 7 patients. The cohort comprised more than 10 men and roughly 6 women with a median age of roughly 74 years, ranging from roughly 53 to 84 years. About twelve patients had adenocarcinoma and several had squamous cell carcinoma as the tumor histology. Image-guided IMRT or VMAT was used to deliver SBRT in 3 to 5 fractions at a biologically effective dose of at least 100 Gy. No patient received concurrent therapy alongside SBRT. After SBRT, distant metastases developed in four of the 19 patients at a median of about seven months, while the remaining 15 patients had no significant progression. The study profiled peripheral blood TCR beta repertoires from stage I NSCLC patients before and after stereotactic body radiotherapy and related them to distant failure. A total of roughly 40 blood samples from roughly 20 patients were sequenced, with one sample obtained before and one obtained after SBRT for each patient.

Regarding this clonotype: The target of this receptor is not known. No quality values exist for individual bases; no much larger clone is one base distant.

Study-level results and caveats: The small cohort and short follow-up limited the study, so independent validation of the findings is needed. Unique TCR clone counts fell after SBRT (median approximately 10,000 before versus several thousand after; Wilcoxon paired P=0.011). Differences by metastasis status were reportedly seen in TRBV and TRBJ usage frequencies, involving two V genes at baseline and, after SBRT, nine V genes and two J genes. Tumor specificity of expanded TCR clones was not determined. All reported P values were unadjusted for multiple comparisons. Post-SBRT Shannon entropy and its change from baseline were lower in patients who developed distant metastases; baseline Shannon entropy was not associated with metastases.

A history of other malignancies or of prior chemotherapy or radiotherapy was absent in all patients, and node-negative disease was shown on CT and PET/CT in all patients. At each of the two time points, around 5.9 milliliters of peripheral venous blood were collected into EDTA tubes. Ficoll-Paque Plus density-gradient centrifugation was used to isolate PBMCs. Samples were stored at -80°C immediately after collection until analysis. Two rounds of multiplex PCR were performed to amplify the TCR beta CDR3 region from genomic DNA. The first PCR round used primers specific to each TRBV and TRBJ gene, and the primer sequences were filed in Chinese patent CN105087789A. The second PCR round used universal primers. The Roche High Pure PCR Template Preparation Kit was used to extract genomic DNA from frozen PBMCs. Paired-end sequencing with 151 bp reads was performed on the libraries using an Illumina HiSeq 3000. As for how the authors treated the data: Raw reads lacking the multiplex PCR primer sequences were removed with CutAdapt. Using PEAR, the high-quality paired reads were merged into contigs. By alignment to reference sequences, MiXCR assigned TRB V, D and J gene segments to each contig. CDR3 sequences were clustered by base quality and sequence similarity to remove sequencing errors. Shannon entropy normalized by the natural log of productive TCR sequence number was used as the measure of diversity. One minus Shannon entropy divided by the natural log of the number of unique clonotypes was used as the definition of clonality. Progression-free survival cut-offs for repertoire metrics were chosen using the Youden index of ROC curves, with analyses run in R 3.5.3. TCRdb trimmed the raw reads at Q25, called clones with MiXCR and kept productive beta chains. Identical CDR3 protein sequences are pooled into one entry, listed with their most common genes and DNA. The V and J calls were not made by the authors but by TCRdb's processing. The sample has tens of thousands of distinct CDR3 sequences on record, approximately 44% of them singletons. The ten largest make up around 33% of the sample.

According to the germline V gene, CDR1 reads SGHVS and CDR2 reads FNYEAQ. From the cysteine up to the phenylalanine, the CDR3 has a length of 14 residues. CDR3 DNA only is kept here, 42 bases in frame from base 1. Trimming takes 6 bases from V and 1 base from J, and the germline ends sit 13 bases apart. The V gene is TRBV7-6 and the J gene is TRBJ2-7; confidence is insufficient to name the D gene. This TCR derives from a donor aged 50 or older with non-small cell lung cancer. Sequences were derived from PBMCs, sampled before or after stereotactic body radiation therapy (not recorded which). The nucleotide sequence reads TGTGCCAGCAGACCCTGGGGTGTTTCCTACGAGCAGTACTTC. This translates into CASRPWGVSYEQYF.